These 30 T cell receptor beta chains were all obtained from the same sample, sequenced in a study of OX40 agonist ivuxolimab in advanced cancers. Measured with immunoSEQ multiplex PCR; TCRdb has only the in-frame clones, and not every one. This table has 65,000 to 90,000 clones, approximately 86% appearing once. The sample in question was CD4+ or CD8+ T cells sorted from blood, obtained in a trial of the OX40 agonist ivuxolimab. The receptors shown here come from an adult with an advanced solid tumor such as melanoma, head and neck, liver or kidney cancer.

This clone came up a few times. V and J are TRBV10-3 and TRBJ2-7, with TRBD1 identical over 7 bases. Germline V gene lookup returns CDR1 ENHRY and CDR2 SYGVKD. Trimming cost V 4 bases and J 4 bases; bases outside gene matches: 10. CDR3 size: 15 residues. The CDR3 coding sequence is TGTGCCATCAGTGGGGGCAGGGGGACCTCTTACGAGCAGTACTTC. Protein: CAISGGRGTSYEQYF.

Only one count was recorded for this clone. The chain is built from TRBV28 and TRBJ1-1, with a possible D match to TRBD1 (5 bases). V lost 2 bases and J 4 bases, leaving 14 bases between the germline ends. The CDR3 runs 15 residues. Germline values: CDR1 MDHEN, CDR2 SYDVKM. The DNA of the CDR3 is TGTGCCAGCAGTTTAGGGGGGGTGCTAGTCACTGAAGCTTTCTTT. Residues: CASSLGGVLVTEAFF.

V is TRBV30 and J is TRBJ1-5; perhaps TRBD1 as D (5 bases). Trimming shortened V by 4 bases and J by 2 bases, and 15 bases separated the two germline ends. The CDR3 contains 15 residues. Germline-derived CDR1 and CDR2 are GTSNPN and SVGIG (reference sequence). CDR3 in amino acids: CAWNPGGGGNQPQHF. Written as DNA, the CDR3 is TGTGCCTGGAACCCTGGGGGGGGAGGCAATCAGCCCCAGCATTTT.

This clone has only one observation. The chain employs TRBV29-1 and TRBJ2-2; D not certain. This CDR3 comprises 12 residues. With 3 bases removed from V and 0 bases from J, the gap between germline ends came to 2 bases. Germline CDR1 reads SQVTM; CDR2 reads ANQGSEA. CDR3 in DNA: TGCAGCGTTGAGCCGAACACCGGGGAGCTGTTTTTT. Protein product: CSVEPNTGELFF.

This rearrangement joins TRBV5-1 to TRBJ2-7; D perhaps matches TRBD1 (5 bases). CDR3 size: 15 residues. Germline assignment: CDR1 SGHRS and CDR2 YFSETQ. Trimming stripped 4 bases from V and 3 bases from J, with 17 bases between. CDR3 protein: CASSPGRTLRYEQYF. The CDR3 coding sequence is TGCGCCAGCAGCCCGGGCCGGACACTTCGCTACGAGCAGTACTTC.

The rearrangement links TRBV2 to TRBJ2-5, with 12 bases fitting TRBD2. CDR3 length: 15 amino acids. Looked up from germline, CDR1 is SNHLY and CDR2 is FYNNEI. Germline trimming cut 6 bases from V and 5 bases from J; bases unmatched to any gene: 7. CDR3 in amino acids: CASRSLAGGRETQYF. The CDR3 bases are TGTGCCAGCAGATCTCTAGCGGGAGGGCGGGAGACCCAGTACTTC.

V gene TRBV5-1 combines with J gene TRBJ2-3, with TRBD2 identical over 10 bases. The germline V gene encodes CDR1 SGHRS and CDR2 YFSETQ. This CDR3 is built from 18 residues. V shed 4 bases and J 6 bases; nucleotides not matched to a gene: 17. The CDR3 DNA is TGCGCCAGCAGCCCGGGCGGGGCTAGCGGGGGCCGAGGGGATACGCAGTATTTT. Protein sequence: CASSPGGASGGRGDTQYF. Complete variable domain (other parts from reference TRBV5-1 and TRBJ2-3): KAGVTQTPRYLIKTRGQQVTLSCSPISGHRSVSWYQQTPGQGLQFLFEYFSETQRNKGNFPGRFSGRQFSNSRSEMNVSTLELGDSALYLCASSPGGASGGRGDTQYFGPGTRLTVL.

Worth noting for this clone: Compared with germline, one end of the junction differs, possibly owing to a read error. The rearrangement uses TRBV6-4 and TRBJ1-1; D is ambiguous. The CDR3 runs to 17 residues. CDR1 is MRHNA, CDR2 SNTAGT, per germline. The CDR3 region is CASSYSAQPLKGTEAFF. The CDR3 nucleotides are TGTGCCAGCAGTTACTCGGCTCAGCCCCTAAAGGGAACTGAAGCTTTCTTT.

This clone came up a few times. This chain joins TRBV30 and TRBJ1-2; 9 bases line up with TRBD1. Losses at the gene ends were 3 bases for V and 7 bases for J; bases not matched to a gene: 6. The CDR3 is 13 amino acids. The V gene's germline CDR1 is GTSNPN and CDR2 SVGIG (reference sequence). CDR3 sequence (DNA): TGTGCCTGGAGGCCCACAGGGGGCTCTGGCTACACCTTC. Translating gives CAWRPTGGSGYTF.

This chain uses TRBV6-5 with TRBJ2-1; 9 bases are shared with TRBD2. V dropped 5 bases and J dropped 3; count of bases not matched to a gene: 5. Germline assignment: CDR1 MNHEY and CDR2 SVGAGI. The CDR3 length is 15 residues. The CDR3: CASSGAGGNYNEQFF. CDR3 nucleotide sequence: TGTGCCAGCAGTGGGGCGGGAGGGAACTACAATGAGCAGTTCTTC.

The chain recombines TRBV6-5 with TRBJ2-5; 8 nucleotides align to TRBD2. The CDR3 has 15 amino acids. J lost 2 bases, V lost 4 bases, and 6 bases had no gene match. The germline gives CDR1 MNHEY, CDR2 SVGAGI. The CDR3 nucleotides read TGTGCCAGCAGTTTCGTAGCGGGAACTCAAGAGACCCAGTACTTC. Protein sequence: CASSFVAGTQETQYF.

This rearrangement joins TRBV7-2 to TRBJ2-5, with TRBD2 identical over 8 bases. Germline V gene lookup returns CDR1 SGHTA and CDR2 FQGNSA. The junction had 11 bases not matched to a gene; V was cut back by 2 bases and J by 9 bases. This CDR3 comprises 15 residues. The CDR3 reads CASSLFGSDGGAQYF. The CDR3 region has the DNA TGTGCCAGCAGCTTATTTGGGTCCGACGGGGGGGCCCAGTACTTC.

V and J are TRBV6-5 and TRBJ2-7; D call uncertain. CDR1 is MNHEY, CDR2 SVGAGI, per germline. Trimming pared 6 bases from V and 6 bases from J, leaving 15 bases between. The CDR3 loop spans 13 amino acids. CDR3 in amino acids: CASRQSVESEQYF. The DNA of the CDR3 is TGTGCCAGCAGGCAGTCGGTGGAATCCGAGCAGTACTTC.

The chain is built from TRBV28 and TRBJ2-1, with 10 bases aligning to TRBD2. The germline gives CDR1 MDHEN, CDR2 SYDVKM. This CDR3 is built from 14 residues. J was trimmed by 4 bases and V by 6 bases; bases with no gene match: 3. The CDR3 here is CASRLAGVYNEQFF. The CDR3 DNA reads TGTGCCAGCAGGCTAGCGGGGGTATACAATGAGCAGTTCTTC.

The rearrangement uses TRBV19 and TRBJ1-5; D remains ambiguous. The CDR3 is 15 amino acids. Per the germline V gene, CDR1 is LNHDA and CDR2 is SQIVND (reference sequence). Deletions cut 3 bases from V and 3 bases from J, with 12 bases between. The CDR3 protein is CASSMAVGPNQPQHF. The CDR3 nucleotides read TGTGCCAGTAGTATGGCGGTCGGTCCCAATCAGCCCCAGCATTTT.

This chain joins TRBV14 and TRBJ1-2; tentative D call: TRBD1 (5 bases). This CDR3 comprises 16 residues. Trimming shortened V by 0 bases and J by 0 bases, and 11 bases separated the two germline ends. CDR1 is SGHDN and CDR2 is FVKESK in the germline V gene. CDR3: CASSQDQGRANYGYTF. In nucleotides, the CDR3 is TGTGCCAGCAGCCAAGATCAAGGCAGGGCTAACTATGGCTACACCTTC.

This chain joins TRBV5-4 and TRBJ2-5, with D unclear. Germline values: CDR1 SGHNT, CDR2 YYREEE (reference sequence). This CDR3 is built from 14 residues. The V and J ends lost 1 base and 2 bases respectively, with 9 bases between them. Here the CDR3 reads CASSLRVGQETQYF. The CDR3 nucleotides are TGTGCCAGCAGCTTGCGGGTTGGGCAAGAGACCCAGTACTTC.

In this sample, this clone turned up a few times. In DNA form, the CDR3 reads TGTGCCAGCGCAGGTACAGGTGGAAACACCATATATTTT. Translating gives CASAGTGGNTIYF. The chain couples TRBV6-5 to TRBJ1-3, with D possibly matching TRBD1 (5 bases). V lost 8 bases and J lost 3, with 11 bases in between. Per germline, CDR1 MNHEY and CDR2 SVGAGI. The CDR3 has 13 amino acids.

The chain joins TRBV6-5 to TRBJ2-5; 12 nucleotides match TRBD2. V trimming: 4 bases; J trimming: 7 bases; junction bases outside the gene matches: 7. CDR3 length: 15 amino acids. Germline lookup yields CDR1 MNHEY and CDR2 SVGAGI. CDR3 sequence (DNA): TGTGCCAGCAGTTCATCTAGCGGGGGGGTGGCGACCCAGTACTTC. Amino acid sequence: CASSSSSGGVATQYF.

This chain links TRBV5-4 with TRBJ1-1; D unclear. Germline V lookup: CDR1 SGHNT, CDR2 YYREEE (reference sequence). This CDR3 is built from 13 residues. The V end was cut by 4 bases, the J end by 1 base, with 8 bases between. The CDR3 spells CASSVSRNTEAFF. The DNA for the CDR3 is TGTGCCAGCAGCGTATCCAGGAACACTGAAGCTTTCTTT. Complete variable domain (other parts from reference TRBV5-4 and TRBJ1-1): ETGVTQSPTHLIKTRGQQVTLRCSSQSGHNTVSWYQQALGQGPQFIFQYYREEENGRGNFPPRFSGLQFPNYSSELNVNALELDDSALYLCASSVSRNTEAFFGQGTRLTVV.

The CDR3 loop is CASSEVSWGSAYTDTQYF. In DNA form, the CDR3 reads TGTGCCAGCAGTGAAGTTAGTTGGGGGTCAGCCTACACAGATACGCAGTATTTT. The chain carries TRBV6-1 and TRBJ2-3, with D perhaps given as TRBD1 or TRBD2 (5 bases each). Germline V lookup: CDR1 MNHNS, CDR2 SASEGT. Deletions cut 1 base from V and 2 bases from J, with 19 bases between. This CDR3 comprises 18 residues.

The J gene is TRBJ2-7, the V gene TRBV5-4, with D possibly matching TRBD2 (6 bases). V was pared by 0 bases and J by 1 base, with 14 bases between. The CDR3 is 16 amino acids. From germline, CDR1 is SGHNT and CDR2 YYREEE (reference sequence). This CDR3 reads CASSLAGGTGSYEQYF. The CDR3 coding sequence is TGTGCCAGCAGCTTGGCTGGCGGGACGGGTTCCTACGAGCAGTACTTC.

This clone was counted once. At one end the junction does not follow the germline gene, possibly because of a read error. Within the sample, other DNA sequences also encode this same CDR3. This chain joins TRBV5-1 and TRBJ1-2; 9 bases fit TRBD1. Germline V gene sequence: CDR1 SGHRS, CDR2 YFSETQ. This CDR3 has 15 residues. The CDR3 DNA reads as TGCGCTAGCAGCGGAGGGGACAGGGTAGAGCATGGCTACACCTTC. This translates into CASSGGDRVEHGYTF.

V is TRBV9 and J is TRBJ2-6; 9 bases map to TRBD1. The CDR3 totals 18 residues. Trimming at V came to 3 bases and at J to 2 bases, leaving 9 bases not matched to a gene. Germline values: CDR1 SGDLS, CDR2 YYNGEE. DNA for the CDR3: TGTGCCAGCAGCGCCACGACAGGGGGAATTACTGGGGCCAACGTCCTGACTTTC. It codes for CASSATTGGITGANVLTF. The whole variable domain, remainder taken from reference TRBV9 and TRBJ2-6, is DSGVTQTPKHLITATGQRVTLRCSPRSGDLSVYWYQQSLDQGLQFLIQYYNGEERAKGNILERFSAQQFPDLHSELNLSSLELGDSALYFCASSATTGGITGANVLTFGAGSRLTVL.

This chain links TRBV27 with TRBJ1-5; tentative D call: TRBD1 (5 bases). The germline gives CDR1 MNHEY, CDR2 SMNVEV (reference sequence). This CDR3 region has 18 residues. V lost 2 bases to trimming and J lost 2 bases, with 19 bases between them. CDR3 protein: CASSLSFGGIGGNQPQHF. The CDR3 DNA is TGTGCCAGCAGTTTAAGCTTTGGGGGAATTGGGGGCAATCAGCCCCAGCATTTT.

This CDR3 is CASRDIEKLFF. The CDR3 DNA is TGTGCCAGCAGGGACATTGAAAAACTGTTTTTT. The chain carries TRBV2 and TRBJ1-4, with D perhaps matching TRBD1 (5 bases). The germline V gene encodes CDR1 SNHLY and CDR2 FYNNEI. V was shortened by 6 bases and J by 7 bases, with 6 bases between the two germline ends. This CDR3 has 11 residues.

The chain joins TRBV5-8 to TRBJ2-5; 9 bases align to TRBD2. The V segment lost 4 bases and the J segment 6 bases; nucleotides outside the gene matches: 4. The germline V gene encodes CDR1 SGHTS and CDR2 YDEGEE. This CDR3 region has 13 residues. The CDR3 is CASSASGAQTQYF. CDR3 sequence (DNA): TGTGCCAGCAGCGCTAGCGGGGCCCAGACCCAGTACTTC.

V and J are TRBV5-1 and TRBJ1-6; D not certain. Germline CDR1 and CDR2: SGHRS and YFSETQ. V lost 5 bases to trimming and J lost 10 bases, with 10 bases between them. The CDR3 length is 12 residues. The DNA for the CDR3 is TGCGCCAGCAGTGGCCCGATGTCACCCCTCCACTTT. Encoded protein: CASSGPMSPLHF.

This clone was recorded a few times. The rearrangement links TRBV6-1 to TRBJ2-7, with 13 positions matching TRBD2. Looked up from germline, CDR1 is MNHNS and CDR2 is SASEGT. Trimming cost V 11 bases and J 6 bases; bases outside gene matches: 7. The length of the CDR3 is 13 residues. In DNA form, the CDR3 reads TGTGCCGGCGGACTAGCGGGGGAACGCGAGCAGTACTTC. As protein: CAGGLAGEREQYF.

Here the CDR3 DNA reads TGCGCCACCGCAAACCGGGACAGGGGGCCTATTTATCAGCCCCAGCATTTT. Translation: CATANRDRGPIYQPQHF. The rearrangement uses TRBV5-1 and TRBJ1-5; 12 bases align to TRBD1. The CDR3 spans 17 residues. Looked up from germline, CDR1 is SGHRS and CDR2 is YFSETQ. J gave up 5 bases and V 9 bases, and 15 bases lay outside the gene matches. Together with reference TRBV5-1 and TRBJ1-5, the CDR3 gives the full variable domain: KAGVTQTPRYLIKTRGQQVTLSCSPISGHRSVSWYQQTPGQGLQFLFEYFSETQRNKGNFPGRFSGRQFSNSRSEMNVSTLELGDSALYLCATANRDRGPIYQPQHFGDGTRLSIL.